Listed here are 12 T cell receptor beta chains from one sample, sequenced in a study of blood T cell repertoires in COVID-19. Data came from immunoSEQ multiplex PCR; TCRdb stores just in-frame clones and leaves some out. The sample lists some 150,000 clones; about 80% were seen once. Sequencing was done on a sample of peripheral blood. All receptors come from a human donor with acute or convalescent COVID-19. The donor label of this sample is uncertain.

The V gene is TRBV6-5, the J gene TRBJ1-4; TRBD1 aligns across 8 bases. The CDR3 spans 13 residues. V trimming: 7 bases; J trimming: 7 bases; junction bases outside the gene matches: 5. Germline CDR1 MNHEY, CDR2 SVGAGI. Here the CDR3 reads CASNQGAGEKLFF. The CDR3 DNA reads TGTGCCAGCAACCAGGGGGCAGGTGAAAAACTGTTTTTT.

The chain couples TRBV2 to TRBJ2-2, with D unclear. Trimming stripped 4 bases from V and 0 bases from J, with 18 bases between. The CDR3 length is 18 residues. The germline gives CDR1 SNHLY, CDR2 FYNNEI. The chain's CDR3 is CASSANLLLGPNTGELFF. The CDR3 DNA reads as TGTGCCAGCAGTGCTAATCTCCTCCTGGGCCCGAACACCGGGGAGCTGTTTTTT.

This clone is a singleton in its sample. The chain employs TRBV6-2 or TRBV6-3 and TRBJ1-1, with D hard to call. The length of the CDR3 is 16 residues. Per the germline V gene, CDR1 is MNHEY and CDR2 is SVGEGT. The V and J ends lost 2 bases and 0 bases respectively, with 13 bases between them. CDR3 loop: CASSYQSQQMNTEAFF. As DNA, the CDR3 is TGTGCCAGCAGTTACCAATCACAACAGATGAACACTGAAGCTTTCTTT.

The rearrangement uses TRBV7-2 and TRBJ2-6; D remains ambiguous. The CDR3 is 12 amino acids. Per the germline V gene, CDR1 is SGHTA and CDR2 is FQGNSA. V lost 2 bases to trimming and J lost 10 bases, with 6 bases between them. The CDR3 region has the DNA TGTGCCAGCAGCTTATCCGGGAACGTCCTGACTTTC. It encodes CASSLSGNVLTF.

The rearrangement joins TRBV2 to TRBJ2-3, with TRBD2 matching over 8 bases. CDR1 and CDR2 (germline): SNHLY, FYNNEI. This CDR3 comprises 15 residues. V lost 3 bases to trimming and J lost 3 bases; unmatched junction nucleotides: 5. The DNA for the CDR3 is TGTGCCAGCAGTGACCGCGGGGGGTGGACAGATACGCAGTATTTT. The encoded protein is CASSDRGGWTDTQYF. Based on the CDR3 plus reference TRBV2 and TRBJ2-3, the full variable domain is EPEVTQTPSHQVTQMGQEVILRCVPISNHLYFYWYRQILGQKVEFLVSFYNNEISEKSEIFDDQFSVERPDGSNFTLKIRSTKLEDSAMYFCASSDRGGWTDTQYFGPGTRLTVL.

Note on this clone: This same CDR3 is encoded by further DNA sequences in the sample. The genes are TRBV19 and TRBJ2-1, with 12 bases lining up with TRBD1. This CDR3 has 15 amino acids. The J segment lost 7 bases and the V segment lost 3 bases, leaving 4 bases of the junction unmatched. Per the germline V gene, CDR1 is LNHDA and CDR2 is SQIVND (reference sequence). Here the CDR3 reads CASSIQGQGANEQFF. The CDR3 DNA follows: TGTGCCAGTAGTATTCAGGGACAGGGGGCAAATGAGCAGTTCTTC.

The gene calls are TRBV5-1 and TRBJ1-6; 8 bases are shared with TRBD1. Germline trimming cut 0 bases from V and 7 bases from J; bases unmatched to any gene: 6. The CDR3 consists of 16 residues. Per the germline V gene, CDR1 is SGHRS and CDR2 is YFSETQ. CDR3 loop: CASSLDTGGENSPLHF. Here the CDR3 DNA reads TGCGCCAGCAGCTTGGATACAGGGGGAGAAAATTCACCCCTCCACTTT.

The chain uses TRBV7-2 and TRBJ2-7; D possibly corresponds to TRBD1 (5 bases). V lost 4 bases and J lost 4, with 8 bases in between. The length of the CDR3 is 12 residues. Germline values: CDR1 SGHTA, CDR2 FQGNSA. The CDR3 region is CASSSGIYEQYF. The CDR3 DNA reads as TGTGCCAGCAGCTCAGGGATTTACGAGCAGTACTTC. Drawing the rest from reference TRBV7-2 and TRBJ2-7, the complete variable domain is GAGVSQSPSNKVTEKGKDVELRCDPISGHTALYWYRQSLGQGLEFLIYFQGNSAPDKSGLPSDRFSAERTGGSVSTLTIQRTQQEDSAVYLCASSSGIYEQYFGPGTRLTVT.

This chain uses TRBV5-1 with TRBJ2-2; D possibly corresponds to TRBD1 (6 bases). Per the germline V gene, CDR1 is SGHRS and CDR2 is YFSETQ. Trimming took off 0 bases at V and 6 bases at J, with 15 bases between the two ends. CDR3 size: 16 residues. The CDR3 bases are TGCGCCAGCAGCTTGGGGTTCCAGGGGCGGCCCGGGGAGCTGTTTTTT. Protein sequence: CASSLGFQGRPGELFF.

This clone has only a few counts. The rearrangement links TRBV5-5 to TRBJ2-7; TRBD1 might be the D (6 bases). Germline V gene lookup returns CDR1 SGHKS and CDR2 YYEKEE (reference sequence). CDR3 length: 15 residues. Trimming took off 1 base at V and 2 bases at J, with 13 bases between the two ends. The CDR3 DNA reads TGTGCCAGCAGCTTGCAGGGGTTCCCAACCTACGAGCAGTACTTC. Translating it yields CASSLQGFPTYEQYF.

The chain carries TRBV5-4 and TRBJ2-1; 12 nucleotides agree with TRBD2. This CDR3 comprises 16 residues. Germline CDR1 SGHNT, CDR2 YYREEE (reference sequence). V shed 3 bases, J shed 8 bases, and the junction held 9 bases outside the gene matches. As DNA, the CDR3 is TGTGCCAGCAGCTCAGGACTAGCGGGATGGGTAGATGAGCAGTTCTTC. Its protein product is CASSSGLAGWVDEQFF.

The V gene is TRBV11-1, the J gene TRBJ2-7, with TRBD1 identical over 7 bases. The CDR3 spans 15 residues. Losses at the gene ends were 1 base for V and 5 bases for J; bases not matched to a gene: 8. The V gene's germline CDR1 is SGHAT and CDR2 FQDESV (reference sequence). CDR3: CASSLGTTGVHEQYF. The CDR3 nucleotides are TGTGCCAGCAGCTTAGGGACCACAGGGGTTCACGAGCAGTACTTC.